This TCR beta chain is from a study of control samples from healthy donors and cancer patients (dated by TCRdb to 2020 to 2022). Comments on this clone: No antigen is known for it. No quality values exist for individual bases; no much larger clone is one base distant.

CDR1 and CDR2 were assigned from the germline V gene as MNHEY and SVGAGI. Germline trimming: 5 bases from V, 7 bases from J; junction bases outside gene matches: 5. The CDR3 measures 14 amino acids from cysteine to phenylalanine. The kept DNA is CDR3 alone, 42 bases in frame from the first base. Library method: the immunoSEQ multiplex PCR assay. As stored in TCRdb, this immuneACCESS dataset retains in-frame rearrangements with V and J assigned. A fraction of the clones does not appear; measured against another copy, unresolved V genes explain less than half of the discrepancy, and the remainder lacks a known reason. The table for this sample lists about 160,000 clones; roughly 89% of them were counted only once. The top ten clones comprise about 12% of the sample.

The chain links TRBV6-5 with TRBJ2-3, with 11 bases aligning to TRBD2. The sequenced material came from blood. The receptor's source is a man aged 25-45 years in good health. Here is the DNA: TGTGCCAGCAGTCCACTAGCGGGAGTATATACGCAGTATTTT. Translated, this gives CASSPLAGVYTQYF.